The 5 T cell receptor beta chains in this list originate from one sample, sequenced in a study of graft-versus-host responses after intestinal transplantation. Sequencing was performed with immunoSEQ multiplex PCR; in TCRdb, only in-frame clones are kept and a portion is missing. Counted here are roughly 10,000 clones, over 90% occurring once; the ten biggest clones make up roughly 5.4%. The starting material was PBMCs, obtained approximately 10 weeks after transplant. These receptors originate from a human patient who received an intestinal transplant, so some T cells may come from the graft donor.

With respect to this clone: Additional DNA sequences in this sample encode the identical CDR3. This chain uses TRBV21-1 with TRBJ2-3. TRBV21-1 represents a pseudogene. The CDR3 contains 14 residues. This chain's CDR3 is CASSHREASDTQYF. The CDR3 nucleotides read TGTGCCAGCAGCCACAGGGAGGCATCTGATACGCAGTATTTT.

Here the CDR3 reads CASSQVGGSFSNQPQHF. In DNA, the CDR3 is TGCGCCAGCAGCCAAGTGGGGGGCAGCTTTAGCAATCAGCCCCAGCATTTT. The chain is built from TRBV4-1 and TRBJ1-5, with D possibly being TRBD1 (6 bases). Germline V gene lookup returns CDR1 MGHRA and CDR2 YSYEKL. The CDR3 is 17 amino acids. The germline V and J ends were trimmed by 1 base and 0 bases, with 13 bases remaining between them.

V gene TRBV6-1 combines with J gene TRBJ2-5, with D unclear. With the DNA end fitting TRBJ2-7 better, the J assignment may be wrong. The CDR3 is 11 residues long. Per germline, CDR1 MNHNS and CDR2 SASEGT. The CDR3 sequence: CASSELPEQYF. The CDR3 bases are TGTGCCAGCAGTGAATTACCCGAGCAGTACTTC.

V is TRBV7-2 and J is TRBJ2-7; D gene uncertain. Trimming cost V 3 bases and J 0 bases, with 12 bases left between them. The V gene's germline CDR1 is SGHTA and CDR2 FQGNSA. This CDR3 region has 15 residues. CDR3 in amino acids: CASSLVEISSYEQYF. Here the CDR3 DNA reads TGTGCCAGCAGCTTGGTCGAGATAAGCTCCTACGAGCAGTACTTC.

This chain links TRBV28 with TRBJ2-1, with 12 bases lining up with TRBD2. Germline-derived CDR1 and CDR2 are MDHEN and SYDVKM. Losses at the gene ends were 3 bases for V and 5 bases for J; bases not matched to a gene: 2. The CDR3 spans 15 residues. This CDR3 is CASSLTSGSHNEQFF. The CDR3 DNA reads TGTGCCAGCAGTTTGACTAGCGGGAGTCACAATGAGCAGTTCTTC.